One and the same sample provided the 21 T cell receptor beta chains below, sequenced in a study of cytotoxic CD8 clonotypes in ibrutinib-treated CLL. This table comes from immunoSEQ multiplex PCR, and its TCRdb copy is limited to in-frame clones, with some not included. The sample lists roughly 200,000 clones; 60% to 80% were seen once. Source: PBMCs, taken after 12 months of ibrutinib treatment. The receptors come from a human donor with chronic lymphocytic leukemia.

The table lists this clone with a few counts. The V and J genes are TRBV4-2 and TRBJ2-2, with no clear D. The length of the CDR3 is 13 residues. CDR1 and CDR2 from the germline V gene are LGHNA and YNFKEQ. V was clipped by 3 bases and J by 5 bases, with 7 bases between them. CDR3 protein: CASSQPGTGELFF. The DNA of the CDR3 is TGTGCCAGCAGCCAGCCTGGTACCGGGGAGCTGTTTTTT.

The J gene is TRBJ1-2, the V gene TRBV6-5; 8 bases are shared with TRBD1. CDR1 is MNHEY and CDR2 is SVGAGI in the germline V gene. This CDR3 is built from 13 residues. Germline trimming cut 1 base from V and 7 bases from J; bases unmatched to any gene: 2. Here the CDR3 reads CASSYLDRGGYTF. In DNA, the CDR3 is TGTGCCAGCAGTTACTTAGACAGGGGTGGCTACACCTTC.

The chain is built from TRBV6-5 and TRBJ2-7; 8 bases are shared with TRBD1. Trimming removed 4 bases from V and 4 bases from J; junction bases left unmatched: 9. CDR3 length: 15 amino acids. The germline gives CDR1 MNHEY, CDR2 SVGAGI. This chain's CDR3 is CASSSQGARPYEQYF. In DNA, the CDR3 is TGTGCCAGCAGTTCCCAGGGGGCGAGGCCGTACGAGCAGTACTTC.

This clone has only a few counts. The chain employs TRBV9 and TRBJ1-3, with D unclear. The V gene's germline CDR1 is SGDLS and CDR2 YYNGEE. Trimming cost V 3 bases and J 0 bases, with 4 bases left between them. The CDR3 sequence is 13 residues long. This CDR3 reads CASSAPSGNTIYF. Written as DNA, the CDR3 is TGTGCCAGCAGCGCCCCCTCTGGAAACACCATATATTTT.

The J gene is TRBJ2-3, the V gene TRBV28, with D perhaps matching TRBD2 (6 bases). The V end was cut by 6 bases, the J end by 4 bases, with 17 bases between. This CDR3 is built from 15 residues. Germline CDR1 is MDHEN and CDR2 is SYDVKM. CDR3 sequence (DNA): TGTGCCAGCAGCCCCCCGGGGGTTGAGTCAGATACGCAGTATTTT. This sequence encodes CASSPPGVESDTQYF.

This clone showed up just a few times. The rearrangement links TRBV5-6 to TRBJ2-7; D remains unclear. Germline CDR1 and CDR2: SGHDT and YYEEEE. The CDR3 extends over 11 amino acids. Trimming took off 1 base at V and 3 bases at J, with 2 bases between the two ends. The CDR3 protein is CASSLYYEQYF. In DNA, the CDR3 is TGTGCCAGCAGCTTGTACTACGAGCAGTACTTC.

V usage is TRBV4-3 and J usage is TRBJ1-3; 8 bases match TRBD1. Germline CDR1 and CDR2: LGHNA and YSLEER. The CDR3 contains 15 residues. After removal of 4 bases from V and 2 bases from J, the junction contained 4 bases not matched to a gene. The CDR3 nucleotides are TGCGCCAGCAGCCCCGAGACAGGGGCTGGAAACACCATATATTTT. Its protein is CASSPETGAGNTIYF.

The gene calls are TRBV6-6 and TRBJ1-2; D ambiguous. Germline V gene lookup returns CDR1 MNHNY and CDR2 SVGAGI (reference sequence). The length of the CDR3 is 15 residues. Trimming removed 5 bases at V and 4 bases at J, with 17 bases between. In nucleotides, the CDR3 is TGTGCCAGCAGTGACCAACAGCTACAAGGCTATGGCTACACCTTC. This sequence encodes CASSDQQLQGYGYTF.

The chain recombines TRBV29-1 with TRBJ2-3; 13 nucleotides agree with TRBD2. Trimming took 4 bases from V and 4 from J; bases not matched to a gene: 2. The length of the CDR3 is 14 residues. Looked up from germline, CDR1 is SQVTM and CDR2 is ANQGSEA. The CDR3 bases are TGCAGCGTTGGGACTAGCGGGGGACCAGATACGCAGTATTTT. Its protein product is CSVGTSGGPDTQYF.

The chain recombines TRBV5-1 with TRBJ2-1; perhaps TRBD2 as D (5 bases). Germline V gene data show CDR1 as SGHRS and CDR2 as YFSETQ. V lost 4 bases, J lost 6 bases, and 11 bases lay in between. The CDR3 has 13 amino acids. The CDR3 is CASSPTGSNEQFF. DNA of the CDR3: TGCGCCAGCAGCCCTACGGGGAGCAATGAGCAGTTCTTC. The complete variable domain, with remaining parts taken from reference TRBV5-1 and TRBJ2-1, reads KAGVTQTPRYLIKTRGQQVTLSCSPISGHRSVSWYQQTPGQGLQFLFEYFSETQRNKGNFPGRFSGRQFSNSRSEMNVSTLELGDSALYLCASSPTGSNEQFFGPGTRLTVL.

The chain joins TRBV7-6 to TRBJ2-3; TRBD2 matches 13 bases. Per the germline V gene, CDR1 is SGHVS and CDR2 is FNYEAQ. This CDR3 is built from 17 residues. V was pared by 4 bases and J by 0 bases, with 4 bases of the junction left unmatched. CDR3 sequence reads: CASSSGLAGASTDTQYF. The CDR3, as DNA: TGTGCCAGCAGCTCTGGACTAGCGGGGGCCAGCACAGATACGCAGTATTTT.

The rearrangement uses TRBV30 and TRBJ1-6, with D possibly TRBD1 on 5 matching bases. The CDR3 has 17 amino acids. CDR1 and CDR2 from the germline V gene are GTSNPN and SVGIG (reference sequence). Trimming cost V 0 bases and J 7 bases, with 19 bases left between them. CDR3 region: CAWSVRGKRSGNSPLHF. CDR3 sequence (DNA): TGTGCCTGGAGTGTACGGGGGAAGCGGTCGGGGAATTCACCCCTCCACTTT.

V usage is TRBV5-4 and J usage is TRBJ2-7, with 11 bases that match TRBD1. Trimming cost V 5 bases and J 6 bases; bases outside gene matches: 7. The CDR3 covers 14 residues. Germline V gene sequence: CDR1 SGHNT, CDR2 YYREEE (reference sequence). The CDR3 DNA sequence: TGTGCCAGCAGGGCCGGGACAGGGGGTCCCGAGCAGTACTTC. It encodes CASRAGTGGPEQYF.

V usage is TRBV19 and J usage is TRBJ1-2; TRBD1 is a possible D gene (6 bases). The germline V gene encodes CDR1 LNHDA and CDR2 SQIVND (reference sequence). Between the trimmed V and J ends, which lost 6 bases and 0 bases, there was a span of 20 bases. This CDR3 contains 17 residues. CDR3 in DNA: TGTGCCAGTAGCCCCCAGGGGCCCCTTTTTACTAACTATGGCTACACCTTC. Protein sequence: CASSPQGPLFTNYGYTF.

This clone appeared once. The V gene is TRBV5-4, the J gene TRBJ2-5; 9 bases are a match to TRBD2. CDR1 is SGHNT, CDR2 YYREEE, per germline (reference sequence). The junction had 17 bases not matched to a gene; V was cut back by 4 bases and J by 7 bases. This CDR3 is built from 17 residues. CDR3 DNA sequence: TGTGCCAGCAGCAACCAGGGGCTGGGCGGGAGGGCCGGGACCCAGTACTTC. This gives the protein CASSNQGLGGRAGTQYF.

The genes are TRBV5-1 and TRBJ1-1; no clear D. V gave up 3 bases and J gave up 3 bases, with 12 bases separating them. The CDR3 spans 14 residues. Germline CDR1 SGHRS, CDR2 YFSETQ. This CDR3 reads CASSSDTWDTEAFF. CDR3 in DNA: TGCGCCAGCAGCTCCGACACCTGGGACACTGAAGCTTTCTTT. Combining the CDR3 with reference TRBV5-1 and TRBJ1-1 gives the whole variable domain KAGVTQTPRYLIKTRGQQVTLSCSPISGHRSVSWYQQTPGQGLQFLFEYFSETQRNKGNFPGRFSGRQFSNSRSEMNVSTLELGDSALYLCASSSDTWDTEAFFGQGTRLTVV.

V and J are TRBV7-2 and TRBJ2-3; D not certain. Germline V gene lookup returns CDR1 SGHTA and CDR2 FQGNSA. V was clipped by 7 bases and J by 1 base, with 12 bases between them. The CDR3 totals 14 residues. The CDR3 here is CASTPWGRTDTQYF. The CDR3 DNA sequence: TGTGCCAGCACCCCATGGGGTCGCACAGATACGCAGTATTTT.

This chain connects TRBV4-1 to TRBJ2-7, with a weak D call TRBD2 (5 bases). CDR1 is MGHRA and CDR2 is YSYEKL in the germline V gene. V lost 4 bases, J lost 0 bases, and 10 bases lay in between. The CDR3 runs 14 residues. The CDR3 region is CASSPASGSYEQYF. DNA for the CDR3: TGCGCCAGCAGCCCGGCGAGCGGCTCCTACGAGCAGTACTTC.

The V and J genes are TRBV9 and TRBJ1-2; no clear D. CDR3 length equals 13 residues. V shed 3 bases and J shed 6 bases, with 12 bases lying between them. Germline loops: CDR1 SGDLS, CDR2 YYNGEE. CDR3 residues: CASSDFEKHGYTF. In DNA form, the CDR3 reads TGTGCCAGCAGCGATTTCGAAAAGCATGGCTACACCTTC.

The DNA for the CDR3 is TGCGCCAGAGGCCGGGGAGGTGGAAACACCATATATTTT. As protein: CARGRGGGNTIYF. This chain uses TRBV5-1 with TRBJ1-3; D not resolved. Looked up from germline, CDR1 is SGHRS and CDR2 is YFSETQ. With 8 bases removed from V and 3 bases from J, the gap between germline ends came to 12 bases. CDR3 length equals 13 residues.

V is TRBV6-6 and J is TRBJ2-7; the D call may be TRBD1 or TRBD2 (5 bases each). The V gene lost 6 bases and the J gene lost 5 bases, with 14 bases spanning the gap. This CDR3 comprises 13 residues. Germline-derived CDR1 and CDR2 are MNHNY and SVGAGI (reference sequence). DNA of the CDR3: TGTGCCAGCAGCCGTGGGTTGGGGGACGAGCAGTACTTC. This gives the protein CASSRGLGDEQYF.